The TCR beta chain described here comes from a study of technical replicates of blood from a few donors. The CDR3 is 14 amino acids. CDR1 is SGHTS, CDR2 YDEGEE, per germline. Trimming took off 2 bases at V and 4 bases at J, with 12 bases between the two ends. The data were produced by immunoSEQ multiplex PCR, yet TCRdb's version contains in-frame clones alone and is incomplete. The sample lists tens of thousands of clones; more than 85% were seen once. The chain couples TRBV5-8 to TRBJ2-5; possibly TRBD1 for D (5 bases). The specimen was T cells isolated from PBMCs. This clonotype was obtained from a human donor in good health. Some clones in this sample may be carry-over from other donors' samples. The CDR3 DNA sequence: TGTGCCAGCAGCTTAGGACAACCCGGAGAGACCCAGTACTTC. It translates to CASSLGQPGETQYF.